These 31 T cell receptor beta chains originate from one sample sequenced in a study of T cell changes during pregnancy in multiple sclerosis. TCRdb's table, derived via immunoSEQ multiplex PCR, lists solely in-frame clones and lacks some. Of 40,000 or so clones listed, around 91% are singletons. The sample here was CD8+ T cells from peripheral blood mononuclear cells, taken in the second trimester of pregnancy. The receptors here all came from a female donor with multiple sclerosis, enrolled in a pregnancy study.

This sequence joins TRBV7-9 and TRBJ1-2, with D unresolved. The CDR3 runs 13 residues. Trimming removed 2 bases from V and 4 bases from J, with 8 bases in between. The germline CDR1 and CDR2 sequences are SEHNR and FQNEAQ (reference sequence). The CDR3, as DNA: TGTGCCAGCAGCTTAAACTATCTCTATGGCTACACCTTC. Encoded protein: CASSLNYLYGYTF.

The J gene is TRBJ1-4, the V gene TRBV27, with 7 bases aligning to TRBD1. The V gene's germline CDR1 is MNHEY and CDR2 SMNVEV (reference sequence). V was clipped by 6 bases and J by 3 bases; unmatched bases: 19. The CDR3 is 19 residues long. The CDR3 spells CASSEFGAGGPRANEKLFF. CDR3 nucleotides: TGTGCCAGCAGCGAGTTCGGGGCAGGGGGGCCCCGGGCTAATGAAAAACTGTTTTTT.

This chain links TRBV7-6 with TRBJ2-2; 10 nucleotides agree with TRBD2. Germline CDR1 reads SGHVS; CDR2 reads FNYEAQ. V was clipped by 4 bases and J by 4 bases; unmatched bases: 3. The CDR3 runs 15 residues. The CDR3, as DNA: TGTGCCAGCAGCTCAAGCGGGGGGGTCACCGGGGAGCTGTTTTTT. Translated: CASSSSGGVTGELFF.

V usage is TRBV6-6 and J usage is TRBJ2-3; no clear D gene. The CDR3 loop spans 15 amino acids. The germline V gene has CDR1 MNHNY and CDR2 SVGAGI (reference sequence). The V gene lost 0 bases and the J gene lost 3 bases, with 10 bases spanning the gap. This CDR3 is CASSYSMRKTDTQYF. The CDR3 DNA reads as TGTGCCAGCAGTTACTCGATGCGGAAGACAGATACGCAGTATTTT.

The V gene is TRBV5-6, the J gene TRBJ2-7, with D maybe TRBD1 (6 bases). This CDR3 contains 14 residues. Germline CDR1 is SGHDT and CDR2 is YYEEEE. Trimming took 4 bases from V and 4 from J, leaving 15 bases between them. The CDR3: CASSTQGIGYEQYF. The CDR3 DNA sequence: TGTGCCAGCAGCACACAGGGAATTGGGTACGAGCAGTACTTC.

The J gene is TRBJ2-3, the V gene TRBV11-2, with 9 bases lining up with TRBD2. The CDR3 is 16 amino acids. Germline V gene data show CDR1 as SGHAT and CDR2 as FQNNGV. V shed 2 bases and J 8 bases; nucleotides not matched to a gene: 11. The CDR3 DNA follows: TGTGCCAGCAGCTTATCCGGGTTAGCGGGAGAGGCTACGCAGTATTTT. Its protein is CASSLSGLAGEATQYF.

The chain links TRBV5-1 to TRBJ2-7; 7 bases are shared with TRBD1. The germline V gene has CDR1 SGHRS and CDR2 YFSETQ. The CDR3 is 16 residues long. V was pared by 0 bases and J by 2 bases, with 8 bases of the junction left unmatched. CDR3 sequence (DNA): TGCGCCAGCAGCTTGGCTGTGACAGGGACCGCCTACGAGCAGTACTTC. Translated, it gives CASSLAVTGTAYEQYF.

J is TRBJ2-3 and V is TRBV7-9, with TRBD2 matching 7 bases. This CDR3 is built from 13 residues. Germline V gene sequence: CDR1 SEHNR, CDR2 FQNEAQ (reference sequence). After removal of 5 bases from V and 3 bases from J, the junction contained 2 bases not matched to a gene. The chain's CDR3 is CASSPGGTDTQYF. In DNA, the CDR3 is TGTGCCAGCAGCCCCGGGGGGACAGATACGCAGTATTTT.

The chain joins TRBV4-2 to TRBJ1-2; no reliable D call. V gave up 4 bases and J gave up 4 bases, with 16 bases separating them. There are 15 residues in the CDR3. Per germline, CDR1 LGHNA and CDR2 YNFKEQ. CDR3 sequence reads: CASSPYDKEGYGYTF. The CDR3 coding sequence is TGTGCCAGCAGCCCGTATGACAAGGAGGGCTATGGCTACACCTTC.

This clone was counted between two and nine times. The chain is built from TRBV10-3 and TRBJ2-7; D possibly corresponds to TRBD1 (8 bases). Trimming pared 6 bases from V and 5 bases from J, leaving 26 bases between. CDR1 ENHRY and CDR2 SYGVKD come from the germline V gene. CDR3 length: 17 amino acids. CDR3 sequence (DNA): TGTGCCATCAGCCCGAGGGGGCCCACAGGGGGGGACGACGAGCAGTACTTC. This gives the protein CAISPRGPTGGDDEQYF.

In this sample, this clone turned up a few times. The chain combines TRBV5-5 with TRBJ1-1; no definite D call. The CDR3 loop spans 13 amino acids. The germline V gene encodes CDR1 SGHKS and CDR2 YYEKEE (reference sequence). V was clipped by 2 bases and J by 1 base, with 6 bases between them. CDR3 nucleotides: TGTGCCAGCAGCTTCCTCCCGAACACTGAAGCTTTCTTT. Residues: CASSFLPNTEAFF.

This clone has a single count. The chain uses TRBV4-3 and TRBJ1-2, with a tentative D call TRBD1 (5 bases). CDR1 and CDR2 (germline): LGHNA, YSLEER. V was clipped by 5 bases and J by 2 bases, with 15 bases between them. There are 15 residues in the CDR3. This CDR3 is CASSLMRQGNYGYTF. The CDR3 DNA is TGCGCCAGCAGCTTAATGAGGCAGGGAAACTATGGCTACACCTTC.

V usage is TRBV6-5 and J usage is TRBJ2-7, with TRBD1 as a possible D gene (6 bases). The V gene's germline CDR1 is MNHEY and CDR2 SVGAGI. The CDR3 is 15 amino acids. Trimming took 0 bases from V and 0 from J, leaving 9 bases between them. This chain's CDR3 is CASSYSTGSSYEQYF. The CDR3 coding sequence is TGTGCCAGCAGTTACTCGACAGGTTCCTCCTACGAGCAGTACTTC.

The V call is TRBV7-6, the J call TRBJ2-3, with 9 nucleotides matching TRBD1. V lost 2 bases and J lost 5; bases outside the gene matches: 2. CDR3 length: 14 amino acids. The germline gives CDR1 SGHVS, CDR2 FNYEAQ. The CDR3 sequence is CASSLTGGRDTQYF. CDR3 nucleotides: TGTGCCAGCAGCTTAACAGGGGGCAGAGATACGCAGTATTTT.

The chain carries TRBV11-2 and TRBJ1-2; 8 bases map to TRBD1. Germline CDR1 SGHAT, CDR2 FQNNGV. The length of the CDR3 is 15 residues. J lost 7 bases, V lost 4 bases, and 11 bases had no gene match. This CDR3 is CASSSGTTGQAGYTF. CDR3 coding DNA: TGTGCCAGCAGCTCAGGAACCACGGGACAGGCTGGCTACACCTTC. The full variable domain, rest sourced from reference TRBV11-2 and TRBJ1-2, is EAGVAQSPRYKIIEKRQSVAFWCNPISGHATLYWYQQILGQGPKLLIQFQNNGVVDDSQLPKDRFSAERLKGVDSTLKIQPAKLEDSAVYLCASSSGTTGQAGYTFGSGTRLTVV.

For the CDR3, the DNA is TGCGCCAGCAGCTCGATACCCGGGACTAGCGGGCCTCCGGTTTACGAGCAGTACTTC. Protein sequence: CASSSIPGTSGPPVYEQYF. The chain recombines TRBV5-1 with TRBJ2-7; TRBD2 aligns across 12 bases. The CDR3 extends over 19 amino acids. Germline trimming cut 3 bases from V and 4 bases from J; bases unmatched to any gene: 17. Germline CDR1 and CDR2: SGHRS and YFSETQ.

V usage is TRBV6-6 and J usage is TRBJ2-7, with TRBD2 identical over 11 bases. J gave up 3 bases and V 6 bases, and 7 bases lay outside the gene matches. This CDR3 spans 15 amino acids. CDR1 is MNHNY, CDR2 SVGAGI, per germline (reference sequence). Written as DNA, the CDR3 is TGTGCCAGCAGGGGGATAGGACTAGCGGGCTACGAGCAGTACTTC. This encodes CASRGIGLAGYEQYF.

The chain recombines TRBV5-1 with TRBJ2-3; 7 bases are shared with TRBD1. Trimming took 7 bases from V and 7 from J; bases not matched to a gene: 6. This CDR3 is built from 12 residues. CDR1 and CDR2 (germline): SGHRS, YFSETQ. CDR3 amino acids: CASRATGNTQYF. Written as DNA, the CDR3 is TGCGCCAGCCGAGCGACAGGGAATACGCAGTATTTT.

This chain connects TRBV5-4 to TRBJ2-7; TRBD2 matches at 12 bases. Germline CDR1 reads SGHNT; CDR2 reads YYREEE (reference sequence). The length of the CDR3 is 17 residues. Trimming removed 0 bases from V and 4 bases from J; junction bases left unmatched: 8. The CDR3 is CASSLGPVTSGRYEQYF. CDR3 DNA: TGTGCCAGCAGCTTGGGCCCGGTGACTAGCGGGAGATACGAGCAGTACTTC.

This clone has more than one count but fewer than ten. This chain uses TRBV2 with TRBJ2-4; weak D call: TRBD2 (5 bases). Germline V gene lookup returns CDR1 SNHLY and CDR2 FYNNEI. The germline V and J ends were trimmed by 8 bases and 7 bases, with 9 bases remaining between them. The CDR3 totals 11 residues. CDR3 sequence reads: CASGPGNIQYF. CDR3 in DNA: TGTGCCAGCGGGCCGGGGAACATTCAGTACTTC.

The genes are TRBV6-1 and TRBJ1-4; a weak D match, TRBD1 (5 bases). Looked up from germline, CDR1 is MNHNS and CDR2 is SASEGT. Trimming removed 7 bases at V and 6 bases at J, with 12 bases between. This CDR3 contains 13 residues. The CDR3 nucleotides are TGTGCCAGCACACAGGTGTTCCATGAAAAACTGTTTTTT. The encoded protein is CASTQVFHEKLFF.

The V and J genes are TRBV11-2 and TRBJ2-7, with 8 bases fitting TRBD1. Losses at the gene ends were 10 bases for V and 5 bases for J; bases not matched to a gene: 13. Germline V CDR1 and CDR2: SGHAT, FQNNGV. This CDR3 comprises 14 residues. The CDR3: CATISGTGLNEQYF. CDR3 nucleotides: TGTGCCACGATATCCGGGACAGGACTTAACGAGCAGTACTTC.

The chain uses TRBV29-1 and TRBJ1-1; D may be TRBD1 (5 bases). CDR1 is SQVTM, CDR2 ANQGSEA, per germline. Trimming left V 7 bases short and J 2 bases short, with 8 bases between. The CDR3 sequence is 11 residues long. CDR3 region: CSADRNTEAFF. In nucleotides, the CDR3 is TGCAGCGCCGACAGAAACACTGAAGCTTTCTTT. The full variable domain, with the rest looked up from reference TRBV29-1 and TRBJ1-1, is SAVISQKPSRDICQRGTSLTIQCQVDSQVTMMFWYRQQPGQSLTLIATANQGSEATYESGFVIDKFPISRPNLTFSTLTVSNMSPEDSSIYLCSADRNTEAFFGQGTRLTVV.

In DNA, the CDR3 is TGTGCCAGCAGCGGCGACAGCTCCTCTGGAAACACCATATATTTT. It translates to CASSGDSSSGNTIYF. This chain links TRBV9 with TRBJ1-3; D may be TRBD1 (5 bases). This CDR3 has 15 amino acids. Germline V CDR1 and CDR2: SGDLS, YYNGEE. Trimming pared 3 bases from V and 0 bases from J, leaving 10 bases between.

The chain couples TRBV5-6 to TRBJ2-3, with 13 bases identical to TRBD2. Germline V CDR1 and CDR2: SGHDT, YYEEEE. The J segment lost 3 bases and the V segment lost 4 bases, leaving 5 bases of the junction unmatched. The CDR3 runs 16 residues. CDR3: CASSVGLAGETDTQYF. In DNA form, the CDR3 reads TGTGCCAGCAGCGTCGGACTAGCGGGGGAGACAGATACGCAGTATTTT.

The rearrangement joins TRBV5-1 to TRBJ1-2, with a weak D call TRBD1 (5 bases). The germline V gene has CDR1 SGHRS and CDR2 YFSETQ. Trimming left V 0 bases short and J 4 bases short, with 10 bases between. This CDR3 spans 14 amino acids. The CDR3 spells CASSLGGVTYGYTF. CDR3 sequence (DNA): TGCGCCAGCAGCTTGGGGGGGGTAACCTATGGCTACACCTTC.

The V gene is TRBV4-1, the J gene TRBJ2-7, with TRBD1 as a possible D gene (5 bases). Trimming took 1 base from V and 2 from J, leaving 12 bases between them. CDR1 MGHRA and CDR2 YSYEKL come from the germline V gene. This CDR3 is built from 15 residues. DNA for the CDR3: TGCGCCAGCAGCCAAGGGACACCCCCTACCTACGAGCAGTACTTC. As protein: CASSQGTPPTYEQYF.

The chain links TRBV13 to TRBJ2-1; TRBD2 might be the D (6 bases). The CDR3 spans 14 residues. V was clipped by 3 bases and J by 4 bases, with 10 bases between them. The germline CDR1 and CDR2 sequences are PRHDT and FYEKMQ (reference sequence). For the CDR3, the DNA is TGTGCCAGCAGCTTCACGGGGGAATACAATGAGCAGTTCTTC. Encoded protein: CASSFTGEYNEQFF.

The chain has TRBV27 and TRBJ2-5; D unresolved. Trimming removed 3 bases from V and 4 bases from J, with 6 bases in between. The length of the CDR3 is 12 residues. Germline assignment: CDR1 MNHEY and CDR2 SMNVEV (reference sequence). The CDR3 is CASSLPGETQYF. Here the CDR3 DNA reads TGTGCCAGCAGTTTGCCCGGAGAGACCCAGTACTTC.

The chain couples TRBV7-9 to TRBJ2-7; TRBD1 matches 9 bases. CDR3 length equals 16 residues. Germline V lookup: CDR1 SEHNR, CDR2 FQNEAQ (reference sequence). J was trimmed by 1 base and V by 4 bases; bases with no gene match: 8. This CDR3 is CASSSVTGGGSYEQYF. The CDR3, as DNA: TGTGCCAGCAGCTCAGTGACAGGGGGAGGATCCTACGAGCAGTACTTC.

This clone was seen only a few times. This chain uses TRBV6-1 with TRBJ1-4, with 7 bases aligning to TRBD1. The CDR3 is 15 residues long. Germline loops: CDR1 MNHNS, CDR2 SASEGT. Germline trimming cut 8 bases from V and 8 bases from J; bases unmatched to any gene: 14. CDR3 residues: CASDESGQSGEKLFF. The CDR3 nucleotides read TGTGCCAGCGATGAATCGGGACAGTCAGGAGAAAAACTGTTTTTT.